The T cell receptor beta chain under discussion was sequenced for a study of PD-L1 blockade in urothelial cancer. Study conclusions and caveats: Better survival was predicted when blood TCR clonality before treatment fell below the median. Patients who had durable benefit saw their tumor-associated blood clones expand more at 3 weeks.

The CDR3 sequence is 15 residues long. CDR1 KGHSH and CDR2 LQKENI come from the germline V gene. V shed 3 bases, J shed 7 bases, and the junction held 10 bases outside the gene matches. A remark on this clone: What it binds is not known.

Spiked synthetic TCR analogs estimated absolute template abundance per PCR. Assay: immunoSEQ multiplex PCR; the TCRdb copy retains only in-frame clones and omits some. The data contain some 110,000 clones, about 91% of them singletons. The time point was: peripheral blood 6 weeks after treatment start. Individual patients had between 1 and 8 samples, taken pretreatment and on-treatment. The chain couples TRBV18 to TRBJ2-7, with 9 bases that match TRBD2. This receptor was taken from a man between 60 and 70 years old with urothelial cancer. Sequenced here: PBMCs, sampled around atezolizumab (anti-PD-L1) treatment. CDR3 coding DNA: TGTGCCAGCTCACCTCGGGTAGCGGGAGTCGGTGAGCAGTACTTC. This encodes CASSPRVAGVGEQYF.